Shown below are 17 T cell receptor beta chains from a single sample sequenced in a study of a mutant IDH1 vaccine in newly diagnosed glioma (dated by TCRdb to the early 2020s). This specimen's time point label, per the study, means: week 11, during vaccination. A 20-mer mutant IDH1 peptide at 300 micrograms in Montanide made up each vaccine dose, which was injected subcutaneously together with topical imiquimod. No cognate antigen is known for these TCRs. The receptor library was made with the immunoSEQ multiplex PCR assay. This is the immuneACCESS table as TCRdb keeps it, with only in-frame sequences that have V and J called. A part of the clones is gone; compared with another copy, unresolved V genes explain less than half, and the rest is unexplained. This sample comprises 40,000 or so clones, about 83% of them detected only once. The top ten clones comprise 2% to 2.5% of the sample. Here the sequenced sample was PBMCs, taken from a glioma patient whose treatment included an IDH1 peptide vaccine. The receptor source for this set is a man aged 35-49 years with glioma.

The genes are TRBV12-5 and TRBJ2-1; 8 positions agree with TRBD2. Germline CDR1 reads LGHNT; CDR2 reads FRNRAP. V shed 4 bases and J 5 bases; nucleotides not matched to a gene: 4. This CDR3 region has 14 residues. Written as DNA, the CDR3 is TGTGCTAGTGGTTGGCGGGAGGTCAACAATGAGCAGTTCTTC. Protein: CASGWREVNNEQFF.

CDR3 sequence reads: CARMLDGGEQYF. The CDR3, as DNA: TGCGCCAGGATGCTAGACGGGGGCGAGCAGTACTTC. The J gene is TRBJ2-7, the V gene TRBV5-1; a possible D gene is TRBD2 (6 bases). The CDR3 is 12 residues long. Per germline, CDR1 SGHRS and CDR2 YFSETQ. V was clipped by 8 bases and J by 6 bases, with 15 bases between them.

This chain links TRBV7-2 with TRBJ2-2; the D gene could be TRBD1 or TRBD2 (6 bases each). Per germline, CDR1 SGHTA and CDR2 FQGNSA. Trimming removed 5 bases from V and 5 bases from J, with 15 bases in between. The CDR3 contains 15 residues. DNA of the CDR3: TGTGCCAGCAGCCCGATGGGGGGCCGAACCGGGGAGCTGTTTTTT. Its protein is CASSPMGGRTGELFF.

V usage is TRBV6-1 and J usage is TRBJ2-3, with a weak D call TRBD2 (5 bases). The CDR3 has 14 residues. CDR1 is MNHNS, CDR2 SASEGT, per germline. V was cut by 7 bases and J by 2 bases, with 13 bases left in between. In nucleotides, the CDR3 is TGTGCCAGCACTCTGACTACCTCCACAGATACGCAGTATTTT. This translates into CASTLTTSTDTQYF.

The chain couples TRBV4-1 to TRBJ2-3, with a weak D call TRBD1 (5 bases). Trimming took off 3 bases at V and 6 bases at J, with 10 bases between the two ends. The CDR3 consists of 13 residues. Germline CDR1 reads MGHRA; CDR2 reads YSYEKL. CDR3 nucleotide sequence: TGCGCCAGCAGCCAGGGGCCCCCGGATACGCAGTATTTT. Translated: CASSQGPPDTQYF.

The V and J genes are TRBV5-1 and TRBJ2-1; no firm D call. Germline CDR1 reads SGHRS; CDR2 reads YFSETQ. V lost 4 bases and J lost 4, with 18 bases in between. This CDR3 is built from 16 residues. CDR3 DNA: TGCGCCAGCAGCCTCCTATCCATCGAGAAATACAATGAGCAGTTCTTC. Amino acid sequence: CASSLLSIEKYNEQFF.

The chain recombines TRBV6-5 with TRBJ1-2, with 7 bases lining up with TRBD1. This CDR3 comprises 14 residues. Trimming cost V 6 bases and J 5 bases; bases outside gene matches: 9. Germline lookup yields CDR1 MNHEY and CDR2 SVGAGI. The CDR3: CASRRRGQWYGYTF. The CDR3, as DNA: TGTGCCAGCAGACGGAGGGGGCAATGGTATGGCTACACCTTC.

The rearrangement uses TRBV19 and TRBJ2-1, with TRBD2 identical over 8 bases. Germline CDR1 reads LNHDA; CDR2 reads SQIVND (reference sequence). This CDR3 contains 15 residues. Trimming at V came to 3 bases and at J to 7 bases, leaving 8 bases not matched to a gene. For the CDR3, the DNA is TGTGCCAGTAGTATCGGACTAGCCGCTGCTAATGAGCAGTTCTTC. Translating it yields CASSIGLAAANEQFF.

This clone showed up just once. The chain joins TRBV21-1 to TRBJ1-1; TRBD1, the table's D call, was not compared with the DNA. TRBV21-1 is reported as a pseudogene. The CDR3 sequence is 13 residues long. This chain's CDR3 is CASPRDRDTEAFF. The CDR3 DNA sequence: TGTGCCAGCCCAAGGGACAGGGATACTGAAGCTTTCTTT.

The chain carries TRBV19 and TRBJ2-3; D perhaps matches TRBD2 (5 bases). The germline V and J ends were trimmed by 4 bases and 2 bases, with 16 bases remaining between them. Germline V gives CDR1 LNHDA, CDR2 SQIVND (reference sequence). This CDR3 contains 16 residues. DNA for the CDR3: TGTGCCAGTAGTAACGGAGCGGCTCGGAACACAGATACGCAGTATTTT. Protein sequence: CASSNGAARNTDTQYF.

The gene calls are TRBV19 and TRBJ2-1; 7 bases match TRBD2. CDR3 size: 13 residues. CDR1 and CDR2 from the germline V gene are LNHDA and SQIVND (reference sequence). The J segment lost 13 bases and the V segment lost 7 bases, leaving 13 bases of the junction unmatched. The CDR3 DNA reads TGTGCCAGTACTACGCGCGGGAGTAAAAATCAGTTCTTC. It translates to CASTTRGSKNQFF.

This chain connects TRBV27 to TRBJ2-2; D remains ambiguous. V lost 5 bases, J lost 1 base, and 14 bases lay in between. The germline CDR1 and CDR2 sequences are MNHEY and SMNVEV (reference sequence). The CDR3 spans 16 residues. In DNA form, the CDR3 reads TGTGCCAGCAGTACACCGATAACTAAGAACACCGGGGAGCTGTTTTTT. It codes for CASSTPITKNTGELFF.

DNA of the CDR3: TGTGCCAGCTCACCGACACCAACTAATGAAAAACTGTTTTTT. Translated, it gives CASSPTPTNEKLFF. The V gene is TRBV18, the J gene TRBJ1-4; D is undetermined. The germline V gene encodes CDR1 KGHSH and CDR2 LQKENI. V was cut by 3 bases and J by 0 bases, with 5 bases left in between. The CDR3 runs 14 residues.

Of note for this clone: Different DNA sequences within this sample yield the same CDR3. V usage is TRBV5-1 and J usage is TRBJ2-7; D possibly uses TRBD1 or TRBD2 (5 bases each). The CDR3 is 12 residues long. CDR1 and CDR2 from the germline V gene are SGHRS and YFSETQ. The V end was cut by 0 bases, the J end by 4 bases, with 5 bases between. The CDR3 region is CASSLGGYEQYF. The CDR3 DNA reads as TGCGCCAGCAGCTTGGGGGGGTACGAGCAGTACTTC.

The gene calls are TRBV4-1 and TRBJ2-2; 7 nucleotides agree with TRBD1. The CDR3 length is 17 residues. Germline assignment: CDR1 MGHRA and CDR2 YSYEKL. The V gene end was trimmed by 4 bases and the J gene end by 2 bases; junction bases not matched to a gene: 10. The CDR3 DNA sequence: TGCGCCAGCAGCCCCACCGCCGGGACAGCTAACACCGGGGAGCTGTTTTTT. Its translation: CASSPTAGTANTGELFF.

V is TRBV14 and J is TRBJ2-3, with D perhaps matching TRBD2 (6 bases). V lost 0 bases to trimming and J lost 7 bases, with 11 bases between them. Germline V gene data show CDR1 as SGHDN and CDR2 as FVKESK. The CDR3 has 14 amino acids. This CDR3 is CASSQEFGRYTQYF. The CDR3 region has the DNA TGTGCCAGCAGCCAAGAGTTCGGGAGATATACGCAGTATTTT.

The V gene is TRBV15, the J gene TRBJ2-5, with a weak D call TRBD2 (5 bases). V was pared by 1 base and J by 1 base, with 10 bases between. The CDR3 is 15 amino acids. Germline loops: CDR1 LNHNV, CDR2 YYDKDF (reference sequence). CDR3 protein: CATSRASRAQETQYF. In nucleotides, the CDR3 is TGTGCCACCAGCAGAGCTAGCCGCGCCCAAGAGACCCAGTACTTC. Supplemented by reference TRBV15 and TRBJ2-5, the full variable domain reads DAMVIQNPRYQVTQFGKPVTLSCSQTLNHNVMYWYQQKSSQAPKLLFHYYDKDFNNEADTPDNFQSRRPNTSFCFLDIRSPGLGDTAMYLCATSRASRAQETQYFGPGTRLLVL.